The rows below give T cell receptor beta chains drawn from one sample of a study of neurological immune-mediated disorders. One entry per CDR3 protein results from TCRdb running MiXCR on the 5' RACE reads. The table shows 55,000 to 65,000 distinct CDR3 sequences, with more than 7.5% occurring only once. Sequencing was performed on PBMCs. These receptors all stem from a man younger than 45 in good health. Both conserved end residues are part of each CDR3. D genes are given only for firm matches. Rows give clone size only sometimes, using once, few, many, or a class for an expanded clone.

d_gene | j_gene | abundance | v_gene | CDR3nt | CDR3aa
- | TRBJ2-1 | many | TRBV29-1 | TGCAGCGTTGAGGGGAAGGGGTCCCGGTCCAATGAGCAGTTCTTC | CSVEGKGSRSNEQFF
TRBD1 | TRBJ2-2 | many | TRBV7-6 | TGTGCCAGCAGCTTACCCACAGGGGGGATCACCGGGGAGCTGTTTTTT | CASSLPTGGITGELFF
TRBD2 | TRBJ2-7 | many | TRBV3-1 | TGTGCCAGCAGCCAGGGACTAGCGGGAGGGAACTACGAGCAGTACTTC | CASSQGLAGGNYEQYF
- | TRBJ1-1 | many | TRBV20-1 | TGCAGTGCACGTCTGTGGGGGGGCGACGCTGAAGCTTTCTTT | CSARLWGGDAEAFF
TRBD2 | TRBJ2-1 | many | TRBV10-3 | TGTGCCATCAGTGAGTGGGAGGGCCCCTCGTTCTTC | CAISEWEGPSFF
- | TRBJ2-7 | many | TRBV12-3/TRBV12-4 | TGTGCCAGCAGTTTAGTGGCATTCTACGAGCAGTACTTC | CASSLVAFYEQYF
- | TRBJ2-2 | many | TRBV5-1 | TGCGCCAGCAGCTCGACAGCTAACACCGGGGAGCTGTTTTTT | CASSSTANTGELFF
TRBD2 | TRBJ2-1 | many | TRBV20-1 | TGCAGTGCGCCACTAGCGGGGGGCAACAATGAGCAGTTCTTC | CSAPLAGGNNEQFF
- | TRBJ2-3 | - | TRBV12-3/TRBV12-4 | TGTGCCAGCACCAGGGTGAGCACAGATACGCAGTATTTT | CASTRVSTDTQYF
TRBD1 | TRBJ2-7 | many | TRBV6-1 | TGTGCCAGCGATACAGGGGGATCCTACGAGCAGTACTTC | CASDTGGSYEQYF
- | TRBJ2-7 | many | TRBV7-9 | TGTGCCAGCAGCCACAGCATAATTACCTACGAGCAGTACTTC | CASSHSIITYEQYF
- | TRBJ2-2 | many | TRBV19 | TGTGCCAGTAGTCTCCCCGTTGGCACCGGGGAGCTGTTTTTT | CASSLPVGTGELFF
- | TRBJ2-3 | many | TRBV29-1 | TGCAGCGTTGACGGACTCTGGGCAGATACGCAGTATTTT | CSVDGLWADTQYF
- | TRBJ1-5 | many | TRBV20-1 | TGCAGTGCTAGACCCCCCCAGGAGAGGGGCAATCAGCCCCAGCATTTT | CSARPPQERGNQPQHF
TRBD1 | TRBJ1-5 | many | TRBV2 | TGTGCCAGCAGCGCTATCCGGAGGGGGCGTCCAGGGAAGCCCCAGCATTTT | CASSAIRRGRPGKPQHF
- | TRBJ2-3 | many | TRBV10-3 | TGTGCCATCAGTGAGTCGATGGGCGGTCCACAAAATACGCAGTATTTT | CAISESMGGPQNTQYF
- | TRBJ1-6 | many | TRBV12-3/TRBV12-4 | TGTGCCAGCACTCCCGACGCCGGGGTTTCACCCCTCCACTTT | CASTPDAGVSPLHF
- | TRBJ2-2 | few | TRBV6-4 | TGTGCCAGCAGGAGGGACTTCACCGGGGAGCTGTTTTTT | CASRRDFTGELFF
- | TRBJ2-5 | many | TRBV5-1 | TGCGCCAGCAGCTTGGGAGCAGATCAAGAGACCCAGTACTTC | CASSLGADQETQYF
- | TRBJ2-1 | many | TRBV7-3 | TGTGCCAGCAGCCTATACAACTACAATGAGCAGTTCTTC | CASSLYNYNEQFF
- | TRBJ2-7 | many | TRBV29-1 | TGCAGCGTCGTGTTCGGGCAAATTTCCTTCTACGAGCAGTACTTC | CSVVFGQISFYEQYF
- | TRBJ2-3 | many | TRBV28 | TGTGCCATCCGGGCCGGGTATACGCAGTATTTT | CAIRAGYTQYF
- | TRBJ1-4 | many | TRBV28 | TGTGCCAGCCATAGTTTGGGAGCGAGTAATGAAAAACTGTTTTTT | CASHSLGASNEKLFF
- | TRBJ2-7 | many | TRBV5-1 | TGCGCCAGCAGCTTGTCGGCAGGGTTCTACGAGCAGTACTTC | CASSLSAGFYEQYF
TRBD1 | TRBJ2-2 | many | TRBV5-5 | TGTGCCAGCAGCGGTACAGGGGGCGTCTCGCTCACCGGGGAGCTGTTTTTT | CASSGTGGVSLTGELFF
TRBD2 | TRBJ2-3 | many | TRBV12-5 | TGTGCTAGTGGTTTAGGGAGGGAGCTTGCGCAGTATTTT | CASGLGRELAQYF
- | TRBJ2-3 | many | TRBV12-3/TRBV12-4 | TGTGCCAGCAGTGGCCTGGGGACCACAGATACGCAGTATTTT | CASSGLGTTDTQYF
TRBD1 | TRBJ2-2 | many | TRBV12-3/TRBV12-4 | TGTGCCAGCAGTCTAAGACAGGGGGCAGCCGGGGAGCTGTTTTTT | CASSLRQGAAGELFF